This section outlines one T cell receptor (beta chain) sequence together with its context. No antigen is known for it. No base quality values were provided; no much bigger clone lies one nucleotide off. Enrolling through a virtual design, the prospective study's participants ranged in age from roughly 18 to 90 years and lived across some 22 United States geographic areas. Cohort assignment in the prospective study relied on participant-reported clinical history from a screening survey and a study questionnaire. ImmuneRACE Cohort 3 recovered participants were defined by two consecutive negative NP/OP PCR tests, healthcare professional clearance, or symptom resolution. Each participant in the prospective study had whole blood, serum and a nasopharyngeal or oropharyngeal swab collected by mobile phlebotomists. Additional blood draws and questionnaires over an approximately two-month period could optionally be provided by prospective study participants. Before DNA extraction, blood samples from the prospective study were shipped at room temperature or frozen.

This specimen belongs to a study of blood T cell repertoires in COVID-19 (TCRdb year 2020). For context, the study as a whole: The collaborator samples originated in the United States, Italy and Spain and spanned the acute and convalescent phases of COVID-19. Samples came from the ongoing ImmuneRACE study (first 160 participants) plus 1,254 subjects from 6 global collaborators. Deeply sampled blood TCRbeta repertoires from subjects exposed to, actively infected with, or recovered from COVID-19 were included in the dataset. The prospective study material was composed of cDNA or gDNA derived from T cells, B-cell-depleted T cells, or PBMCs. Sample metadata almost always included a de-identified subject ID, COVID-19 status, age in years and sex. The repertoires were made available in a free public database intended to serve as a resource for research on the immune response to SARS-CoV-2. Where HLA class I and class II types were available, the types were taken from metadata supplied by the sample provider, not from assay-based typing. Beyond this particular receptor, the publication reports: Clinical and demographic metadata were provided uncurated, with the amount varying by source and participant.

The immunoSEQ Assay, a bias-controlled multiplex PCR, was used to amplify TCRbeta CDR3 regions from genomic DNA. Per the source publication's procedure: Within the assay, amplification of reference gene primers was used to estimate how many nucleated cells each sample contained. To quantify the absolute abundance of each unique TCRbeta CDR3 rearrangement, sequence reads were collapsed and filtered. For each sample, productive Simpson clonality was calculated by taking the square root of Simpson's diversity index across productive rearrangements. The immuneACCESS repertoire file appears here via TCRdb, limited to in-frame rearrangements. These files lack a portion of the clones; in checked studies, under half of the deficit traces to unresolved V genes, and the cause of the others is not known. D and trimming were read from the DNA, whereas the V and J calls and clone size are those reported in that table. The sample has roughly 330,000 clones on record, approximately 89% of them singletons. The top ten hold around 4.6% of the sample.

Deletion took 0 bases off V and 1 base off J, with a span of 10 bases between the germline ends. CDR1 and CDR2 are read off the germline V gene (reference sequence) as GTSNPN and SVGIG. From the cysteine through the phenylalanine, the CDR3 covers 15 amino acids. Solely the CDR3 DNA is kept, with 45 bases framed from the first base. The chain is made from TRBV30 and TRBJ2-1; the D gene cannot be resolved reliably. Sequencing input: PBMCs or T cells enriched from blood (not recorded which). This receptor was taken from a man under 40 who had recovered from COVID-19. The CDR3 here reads CAWSVPELSYNEQFF. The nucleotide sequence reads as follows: TGTGCCTGGAGTGTACCCGAGCTTTCCTACAATGAGCAGTTCTTC.